The T cell receptor beta chain described here comes from a study of graft-versus-host responses after intestinal transplantation (TCRdb year 2021). Describing the broader study: The transplants that recipients got were multivisceral, liver-intestinal, or isolated intestinal. Every recipient was given anti-thymocyte globulin induction, then maintenance tacrolimus and steroids for two to three years. Bulk TCR-beta CDR3 sequencing was used to track graft-versus-host and host-versus-graft alloreactive T cell clones in the graft, circulation and bone marrow after intestinal transplantation. Alloreactive clones were identified by sequencing pre-transplant mixed lymphocyte reaction products and comparing them with unstimulated pre-transplant donor and recipient T cells. The cohort enrolled 24 intestinal transplant recipients, one of whom was a retransplant, and a few patients without pretransplant specimens were excluded. Donor T cell macrochimerism was defined as a peak of at least 4% donor T cells among recipient peripheral blood mononuclear cells. Samples from a few later patients were sequenced in-house on an Illumina MiSeq with MiXCR processing rather than by the commercial service.

Regarding this clone: This receptor's antigen is unknown. Per-base quality was not reported, and no clone a single base away is much larger than it.

Library prep was done by the immunoSEQ multiplex PCR assay. Adaptive Biotechnologies carried out high-throughput TCR-beta CDR3 sequencing of genomic DNA for most patients. In the authors' own workflow: TCR sequencing data were retrieved from Adaptive's ImmunoSEQ software for 15 to 20 patients, whereas a few other patients were processed with MiXCR and VDJtools. CDR3 nucleotide sequences shared by donor and recipient were removed because the origin of these sequences could not be assigned. To be classed as alloreactive, a clone needed at least 2-fold expansion over unstimulated cells and a minimum CFSE-low frequency of 0.002% (template counts) or 0.001% (read counts). Mappable clones were those detected in sequenced pre-transplant spleen, lymph node, or MLR CFSE-low populations of the donor or recipient. Cumulative frequency of alloreactive clones was calculated as a percentage of all sequences weighted by copy number. This immuneACCESS table, as held by TCRdb, lists in-frame sequences with V and J called but not all clones. Of the missing ones, under half trace to an unresolved V gene in checked studies; the others have no known cause. For V, J and clone size, that table is used; D and trimming come from the DNA. The sample table holds 8,000 to 8,500 clones, of which over 90% were seen once. The ten largest make up around 2.3% of the sample.

Blood samples were collected up to 4 times in the first month after transplant and then at least monthly when available. Looking up the germline V gene (reference sequence) yields CDR1 SEHNR and CDR2 FQNEAQ. The CDR3 runs 13 amino acids, cysteine and phenylalanine included. Just CDR3 DNA is preserved here, 39 bases in frame from base 1. The germline ends are 15 bases apart after V is trimmed by 5 bases and J by 8 bases. What the work shows at the level of the full study, not this receptor alone: The relatively low number and heterogeneity of intestinal transplant patients limited the conclusions. GvH clones were found in recipient bone marrow, and some of the GvH clones appeared earlier in ileal mucosa or blood, which is consistent with an intestinal mucosal origin. High GvH to HvG T cell clonal ratios were observed in the allografts of patients with donor T cell macrochimerism. Early after transplant, peak levels of circulating GvH clones were found to be associated with declines in HvG clones.

The sample here was PBMCs, taken 11 days after intestinal transplantation. Recombination joined TRBV7-9 with TRBJ1-2, and possibly TRBD1, on 6 matching bases. The receptor's source is a human patient who received an intestinal transplant, so some T cells may come from the graft donor. At the DNA level, the sequence is TGTGCCAGCAGCATCTCCAGGGGAGGGGGCTACACCTTC. Its translation is CASSISRGGGYTF.